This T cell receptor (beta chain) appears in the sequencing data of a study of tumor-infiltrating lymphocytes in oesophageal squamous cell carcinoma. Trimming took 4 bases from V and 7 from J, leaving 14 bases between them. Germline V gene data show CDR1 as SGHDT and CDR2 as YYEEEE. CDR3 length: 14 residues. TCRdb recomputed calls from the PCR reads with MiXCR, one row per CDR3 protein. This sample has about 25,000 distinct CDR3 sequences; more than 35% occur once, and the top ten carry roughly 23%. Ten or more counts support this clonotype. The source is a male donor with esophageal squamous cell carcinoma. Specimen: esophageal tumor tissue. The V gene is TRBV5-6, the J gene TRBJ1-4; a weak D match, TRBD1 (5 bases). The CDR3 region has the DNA TGTGCCAGCAGCCCCCTTTCCGGGGGTGAAAAACTGTTTTTT. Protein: CASSPLSGGEKLFF.